These 18 T cell receptor beta chains were sequenced from one sample in a study of identical twins. TCRdb re-called the 5' RACE reads through MiXCR, storing one row per CDR3 protein. The table includes 450,000 or so distinct CDR3 sequences, less than 20% detected once. Sequenced sample: naive T cells sorted from blood. These receptors all come from a man in his fifties or sixties in good health.

This clonotype was seen many times. The chain couples TRBV12-3 or TRBV12-4 to TRBJ1-3, with D uncertain. The V end was cut by 5 bases, the J end by 2 bases, with 7 bases between. The CDR3 has 13 residues. The CDR3 DNA follows: TGTGCCAGCAGTGTTTCAGCTGGAAACACCATATATTTT. It yields the protein CASSVSAGNTIYF.

V is TRBV2 and J is TRBJ2-7; tentatively, D is TRBD2 (6 bases). Germline assignment: CDR1 SNHLY and CDR2 FYNNEI. V was pared by 1 base and J by 6 bases, with 7 bases between. The CDR3 is 12 amino acids. CDR3: CASSEGGLEQYF. The CDR3 DNA follows: TGTGCCAGCAGTGAAGGGGGACTCGAGCAGTACTTC.

The count of this clonotype is one. V gene TRBV20-1 combines with J gene TRBJ1-1; D is unclear. V lost 0 bases to trimming and J lost 0 bases, with 11 bases between them. This CDR3 has 15 amino acids. The germline gives CDR1 DFQATT, CDR2 SNEGSKA (reference sequence). CDR3 sequence reads: CSARDDGLMNTEAFF. In DNA, the CDR3 is TGCAGTGCTAGAGACGACGGCCTCATGAACACTGAAGCTTTCTTT.

This chain joins TRBV3-1 and TRBJ2-5, with a tentative D call TRBD2 (6 bases). The CDR3 has 14 residues. Trimming took 3 bases from V and 1 from J, leaving 9 bases between them. CDR1 and CDR2 from the germline V gene are LGHDT and YNNKEL (reference sequence). The CDR3 bases are TGTGCCAGCAGCCAGGGACTGTCCCAAGAGACCCAGTACTTC. This gives the protein CASSQGLSQETQYF.

This clonotype was found a few times. The V and J genes are TRBV5-1 and TRBJ1-1; 8 bases are shared with TRBD1. J lost 7 bases, V lost 7 bases, and 9 bases had no gene match. The CDR3 length is 13 residues. Germline-derived CDR1 and CDR2 are SGHRS and YFSETQ. The DNA for the CDR3 is TGCGCCAGCGGATTCTCAGGGGGCGGTGAAGCTTTCTTT. It encodes CASGFSGGGEAFF.

The V gene is TRBV13, the J gene TRBJ1-5; the D gene is possibly TRBD1 (5 bases). CDR3 length equals 14 residues. The V gene lost 3 bases and the J gene lost 3 bases, with 9 bases spanning the gap. Germline CDR1 and CDR2: PRHDT and FYEKMQ (reference sequence). CDR3 residues: CASSFGTYNQPQHF. The CDR3 DNA follows: TGTGCCAGCAGCTTTGGGACCTACAATCAGCCCCAGCATTTT. Supplemented by reference TRBV13 and TRBJ1-5, the full variable domain reads AAGVIQSPRHLIKEKRETATLKCYPIPRHDTVYWYQQGPGQDPQFLISFYEKMQSDKGSIPDRFSAQQFSDYHSELNMSSLELGDSALYFCASSFGTYNQPQHFGDGTRLSIL.

This clonotype was detected ten times or more. For the CDR3, the DNA is TGCAGCGTTGAAGGACTAGCGGGAGTTAACGGGGAGCTGTTTTTT. Its protein product is CSVEGLAGVNGELFF. The V and J genes are TRBV29-1 and TRBJ2-2; 12 bases fit TRBD2. CDR3 size: 15 residues. CDR1 is SQVTM, CDR2 ANQGSEA, per germline. J gave up 7 bases and V 1 base, and 4 bases lay outside the gene matches.

This clonotype was detected ten times or more. The rearrangement joins TRBV19 to TRBJ2-2; TRBD2 agrees at 8 bases. The CDR3 totals 15 residues. Looked up from germline, CDR1 is LNHDA and CDR2 is SQIVND (reference sequence). The ends lost 4 bases at V and 1 base at J; junction bases unmatched: 2. In nucleotides, the CDR3 is TGTGCCAGTAGTAAACTAGCGGTGAACACCGGGGAGCTGTTTTTT. This gives the protein CASSKLAVNTGELFF.

This chain connects TRBV7-2 to TRBJ2-5; a weak D match, TRBD1 (6 bases). The V end lost 2 bases, the J end lost 2 bases, and 12 bases lay between the germline ends. The CDR3 runs 15 residues. CDR1 and CDR2 (germline): SGHTA, FQGNSA. CDR3 region: CASSLSRGIQETQYF. In DNA, the CDR3 is TGTGCCAGCAGCTTATCCAGGGGTATTCAAGAGACCCAGTACTTC.

The chain links TRBV12-3 or TRBV12-4 to TRBJ2-7; TRBD2 aligns across 15 bases. Losses at the gene ends were 3 bases for V and 4 bases for J; bases not matched to a gene: 1. This CDR3 region has 15 residues. This chain's CDR3 is CASSLGTSGRYEQYF. DNA for the CDR3: TGTGCCAGCAGTTTGGGGACTAGCGGGAGGTACGAGCAGTACTTC.

V is TRBV27 and J is TRBJ2-7, with D possibly being TRBD2 (6 bases). The ends were cut back, 10 bases at V and 0 bases at J, with 13 bases in the middle. The CDR3 has 13 residues. Germline V gives CDR1 MNHEY, CDR2 SMNVEV (reference sequence). CDR3 in DNA: TGTGCCACCCTAGCGCTGAACTCCTACGAGCAGTACTTC. Translation gives CATLALNSYEQYF.

The chain couples TRBV20-1 to TRBJ1-6; 9 bases are shared with TRBD1. The trim removed 6 bases at V and 10 bases at J, leaving 16 bases unmatched. Germline CDR1 is DFQATT and CDR2 is SNEGSKA (reference sequence). The CDR3 loop spans 16 amino acids. CDR3 DNA: TGCAGTGCCCTGACCGGCGGGACAGGGCTATCATCACCCCTCCACTTT. Its translation is CSALTGGTGLSSPLHF.

This clonotype occurred a few times. The chain joins TRBV20-1 to TRBJ2-1; 7 nucleotides line up with TRBD1. The CDR3 length is 16 residues. V shed 3 bases and J 10 bases; nucleotides not matched to a gene: 18. CDR1 and CDR2 (germline): DFQATT, SNEGSKA (reference sequence). The DNA of the CDR3 is TGCAGTGCTAGCAAAACCGGGACAGCCAAATCCCAAGAGCAGTTCTTC. Amino acids: CSASKTGTAKSQEQFF.

The chain has TRBV7-6 and TRBJ2-1; 11 bases are a match to TRBD2. There are 18 residues in the CDR3. V lost 4 bases, J lost 9 bases, and 17 bases stayed unmatched. In germline, CDR1 is SGHVS, CDR2 FNYEAQ. DNA of the CDR3: TGTGCCAGCAGCTCCCCCGGGGGGGCACTAGCGGGAGATGGTGAGCAGTTCTTC. Translating it yields CASSSPGGALAGDGEQFF.

This clonotype appeared many times. The V gene is TRBV5-1, the J gene TRBJ2-6; 7 nucleotides match TRBD1. V was pared by 6 bases and J by 4 bases, with 10 bases of the junction left unmatched. The CDR3 extends over 16 amino acids. CDR1 SGHRS and CDR2 YFSETQ come from the germline V gene. CDR3 region: CASNLLTGAGANVLTF. The CDR3 nucleotides read TGCGCCAGCAACCTCTTAACAGGGGCCGGGGCCAACGTCCTGACTTTC.

J is TRBJ2-2 and V is TRBV2; D not certain. Looked up from germline, CDR1 is SNHLY and CDR2 is FYNNEI. V gave up 3 bases and J gave up 0 bases, with 8 bases separating them. The CDR3 runs 15 residues. The CDR3 bases are TGTGCCAGCAGTGAGTCCCAGACGAACACCGGGGAGCTGTTTTTT. It codes for CASSESQTNTGELFF.

V gene TRBV3-1 combines with J gene TRBJ1-3, with D unclear. The germline V and J ends were trimmed by 3 bases and 4 bases, with 7 bases remaining between them. The CDR3 runs to 13 residues. Germline V CDR1 and CDR2: LGHDT, YNNKEL (reference sequence). Here the CDR3 DNA reads TGTGCCAGCAGCCAGAACAGCGGAAACACCATATATTTT. This encodes CASSQNSGNTIYF.

The chain uses TRBV6-2 or TRBV6-3 and TRBJ1-6; the D is unclear. Germline assignment: CDR1 MNHEY and CDR2 SVGEGT. Between the trimmed V and J ends, which lost 6 bases and 8 bases, there was a span of 11 bases. The CDR3 totals 13 residues. The CDR3 nucleotides read TGTGCCAGCAGAAAGGACCCGCATTCACCCCTCCACTTT. Its protein product is CASRKDPHSPLHF.